Listed here is a single T cell receptor beta chain. This CDR3 contains 12 residues. Germline CDR1 SGHTA, CDR2 FQGNSA. The V end lost 3 bases, the J end lost 10 bases, and 7 bases lay between the germline ends. These data are taken from a study of T-cell memory formation after mild COVID-19. TCRdb redid the calling of the 5' RACE reads with MiXCR, one entry per CDR3 protein. This table holds about 430,000 distinct CDR3 sequences, approximately 25% found once. Source material: PBMCs or a T cell subset sorted from them (not recorded which). The source is an adult woman who had mild COVID-19 (a few samples of this study predate the infection). Cell type and time point are not known. V gene TRBV7-2 combines with J gene TRBJ1-6; D ambiguous. The CDR3 DNA sequence: TGTGCCAGCAGCTTTTTGGGGTCACCCCTCCACTTT. Residues: CASSFLGSPLHF.